Presented here are 27 T cell receptor beta chains from one specimen sequenced in a study of blood T cell dynamics during melanoma immunotherapy. Time point indicated: week 3, after first cycle of checkpoint inhibitor. The data were produced by immunoSEQ multiplex PCR, yet TCRdb's version contains in-frame clones alone and is incomplete. Of about 16,000 clones listed, 94% are singletons. This sample comprised effector memory CD8+ T cells from blood, obtained from a patient treated with checkpoint blockade. Every receptor here comes from a human donor with melanoma.

V and J are TRBV7-9 and TRBJ2-5; D uncertain. The CDR3 is 11 amino acids. Trimming cost V 2 bases and J 5 bases, with 3 bases left between them. Germline lookup yields CDR1 SEHNR and CDR2 FQNEAQ (reference sequence). The CDR3: CASSLSETQYF. The CDR3 DNA sequence: TGTGCCAGCAGCTTATCTGAGACCCAGTACTTC. Filled out from reference TRBV7-9 and TRBJ2-5, the complete variable domain reads DTGVSQNPRHKITKRGQNVTFRCDPISEHNRLYWYRQTLGQGPEFLTYFQNEAQLEKSRLLSDRFSAERPKGSFSTLEIQRTEQGDSAMYLCASSLSETQYFGPGTRLLVL.

The chain combines TRBV13 with TRBJ2-7, with TRBD2 matching 10 bases. Unmatched junction bases numbered 7, after V lost 4 bases and J lost 1 base. CDR3 size: 16 residues. Germline V lookup: CDR1 PRHDT, CDR2 FYEKMQ (reference sequence). The CDR3 protein is CASSSKGLAQSYEQYF. CDR3 nucleotide sequence: TGTGCCAGCAGCTCAAAGGGACTAGCGCAATCCTACGAGCAGTACTTC.

The chain employs TRBV7-9 and TRBJ2-7; possible D gene TRBD1, 6 bases. V lost 5 bases to trimming and J lost 9 bases, with 23 bases between them. The CDR3 sequence is 15 residues long. Germline CDR1 SEHNR, CDR2 FQNEAQ (reference sequence). CDR3 loop: CASSTRQDIEVVQYF. The CDR3 DNA reads TGTGCCAGCAGCACACGACAGGATATCGAGGTAGTGCAGTACTTC.

In its sample, this clone was seen a few times. The chain links TRBV7-9 to TRBJ2-1; TRBD2 aligns across 9 bases. The V gene end was trimmed by 6 bases and the J gene end by 0 bases; junction bases not matched to a gene: 3. The germline V gene has CDR1 SEHNR and CDR2 FQNEAQ (reference sequence). The length of the CDR3 is 15 residues. CDR3 in amino acids: CASSISGSSYNEQFF. The CDR3 nucleotides are TGTGCCAGCAGTATTAGCGGGAGCTCCTACAATGAGCAGTTCTTC.

The J gene is TRBJ2-5, the V gene TRBV7-9; TRBD1 aligns across 10 bases. The last part of the DNA fits TRBJ2-7 better; the J call may be wrong. The CDR3 consists of 16 residues. Germline values: CDR1 SEHNR, CDR2 FQNEAQ (reference sequence). As DNA, the CDR3 is TGTGCCAGCAGCCGGACAGGGGGGACGGAGCGCTACGAGCAGTACTTC. Protein: CASSRTGGTERYEQYF.

V usage is TRBV11-2 and J usage is TRBJ2-7; D not certain. The germline V gene has CDR1 SGHAT and CDR2 FQNNGV. Trimming cost V 0 bases and J 6 bases, with 9 bases left between them. The CDR3 contains 13 residues. As DNA, the CDR3 is TGTGCCAGCAGCTTAGATTTGCTGAGCGAGCAGTACTTC. Translation: CASSLDLLSEQYF.

The chain uses TRBV27 and TRBJ2-7; D is unresolved. The CDR3 spans 14 residues. In germline, CDR1 is MNHEY, CDR2 SMNVEV (reference sequence). V was shortened by 2 bases and J by 5 bases, with 13 bases between the two germline ends. CDR3 nucleotide sequence: TGTGCCAGCAGTTTAAAGGACGGGTTGGACGAGCAGTACTTC. Protein: CASSLKDGLDEQYF.

The chain couples TRBV7-2 to TRBJ2-1; the match to TRBD1 covers 9 bases. Germline CDR1 SGHTA, CDR2 FQGNSA. The J segment lost 4 bases and the V segment lost 3 bases, leaving 13 bases of the junction unmatched. This CDR3 spans 18 amino acids. The CDR3 nucleotides are TGTGCCAGCAGCTTCTACGGGACAGGGTCCCGTATTTACAATGAGCAGTTCTTC. It translates to CASSFYGTGSRIYNEQFF.

The gene calls are TRBV5-6 and TRBJ2-2; TRBD2 aligns across 8 bases. The germline V gene has CDR1 SGHDT and CDR2 YYEEEE. The CDR3 sequence is 16 residues long. V shed 2 bases and J 6 bases; nucleotides not matched to a gene: 9. In DNA form, the CDR3 reads TGTGCCAGCAGCTTCCAAGCGGGAGAGGTTTCCGGGGAGCTGTTTTTT. It is translated as CASSFQAGEVSGELFF.

The rearrangement joins TRBV27 to TRBJ2-7, with TRBD1 matching over 7 bases. CDR1 is MNHEY, CDR2 SMNVEV, per germline (reference sequence). CDR3 size: 14 residues. Trimming removed 5 bases from V and 6 bases from J; junction bases left unmatched: 10. CDR3 region: CASSPSTGTPEQYF. CDR3 nucleotides: TGTGCCAGCAGTCCCTCGACAGGGACCCCCGAGCAGTACTTC.

This chain joins TRBV5-1 and TRBJ1-5; D is uncertain. The germline V gene has CDR1 SGHRS and CDR2 YFSETQ. The germline V and J ends were trimmed by 0 bases and 1 base, with 11 bases remaining between them. CDR3 size: 16 residues. The CDR3 loop is CASSLVGGLSNQPQHF. CDR3 nucleotide sequence: TGCGCCAGCAGCTTGGTGGGTGGTCTGAGCAATCAGCCCCAGCATTTT.

This chain links TRBV7-2 with TRBJ2-7; TRBD2 matches at 12 bases. The J segment lost 7 bases and the V segment lost 5 bases, leaving 3 bases of the junction unmatched. The CDR3 loop spans 13 amino acids. CDR1 and CDR2 (germline): SGHTA, FQGNSA. In nucleotides, the CDR3 is TGTGCCAGCAGCCCAGGACTAGCGGGAGAGCAGTACTTC. Encoded protein: CASSPGLAGEQYF.

The chain uses TRBV6-5 and TRBJ2-3; 7 bases are a match to TRBD2. Germline assignment: CDR1 MNHEY and CDR2 SVGAGI. With 2 bases clipped from V and 7 bases from J, the junction kept 6 bases outside the gene matches. CDR3 length equals 14 residues. The chain's CDR3 is CASSYGGGVYTQYF. CDR3 coding DNA: TGTGCCAGCAGTTACGGGGGAGGGGTGTATACGCAGTATTTT.

This chain uses TRBV9 with TRBJ1-3; tentative D call: TRBD1 (6 bases). Per germline, CDR1 SGDLS and CDR2 YYNGEE. V dropped 4 bases and J dropped 3 bases, with 14 bases sitting between them. This CDR3 has 15 residues. For the CDR3, the DNA is TGTGCCAGCAGCCGGGCCGGGGGCGTTGGAAACACCATATATTTT. Its translation is CASSRAGGVGNTIYF.

V and J are TRBV6-5 and TRBJ1-4; TRBD1 aligns across 12 bases. The CDR3 consists of 15 residues. The germline gives CDR1 MNHEY, CDR2 SVGAGI. Unmatched junction bases numbered 6, after V lost 6 bases and J lost 7 bases. The CDR3 region is CASSRDRGRLEKLFF. The CDR3, as DNA: TGTGCCAGCAGCCGGGACAGGGGGCGCCTTGAAAAACTGTTTTTT.

This rearrangement joins TRBV2 to TRBJ2-1, with 7 bases that match TRBD1. This CDR3 has 11 amino acids. J gave up 10 bases and V 6 bases, and 3 bases lay outside the gene matches. CDR1 and CDR2 (germline): SNHLY, FYNNEI. CDR3 DNA: TGTGCCAGCAGGTTGGACAGGGAGCAGTTCTTC. It translates to CASRLDREQFF.

V gene TRBV27 combines with J gene TRBJ2-5, with a possible D match to TRBD1 (6 bases). The V gene's germline CDR1 is MNHEY and CDR2 SMNVEV (reference sequence). This CDR3 has 14 residues. V lost 6 bases, J lost 5 bases, and 16 bases lay in between. The CDR3 protein is CASSPSLGAETQYF. DNA for the CDR3: TGTGCCAGCAGCCCCTCCCTGGGGGCGGAGACCCAGTACTTC.

This chain connects TRBV5-1 to TRBJ2-7; D might be TRBD1 (6 bases). This CDR3 contains 17 residues. Germline values: CDR1 SGHRS, CDR2 YFSETQ. V gave up 3 bases and J gave up 0 bases, with 19 bases separating them. The CDR3 sequence is CASSYQHTGLFSYEQYF. The CDR3 coding sequence is TGCGCCAGCAGCTACCAACATACAGGGCTTTTCTCCTACGAGCAGTACTTC.

V usage is TRBV2 and J usage is TRBJ2-3; the D gene is possibly TRBD1 (6 bases). Germline CDR1 SNHLY, CDR2 FYNNEI. The CDR3 runs to 14 residues. V shed 5 bases and J shed 6 bases, with 15 bases lying between them. The CDR3 DNA reads as TGTGCCAGCAGTACGACAGGTCTGCTCGATACGCAGTATTTT. It specifies CASSTTGLLDTQYF.

The chain employs TRBV5-6 and TRBJ2-7; D may be TRBD2 (5 bases). The germline CDR1 and CDR2 sequences are SGHDT and YYEEEE. Trimming took 8 bases from V and 3 from J, leaving 15 bases between them. CDR3 length: 13 amino acids. CDR3 protein: CASSAAGDYEQYF. The CDR3 nucleotides read TGTGCCAGTAGCGCGGCGGGCGACTACGAGCAGTACTTC.

J is TRBJ1-1 and V is TRBV13; 8 bases agree with TRBD1. Unmatched junction bases numbered 7, after V lost 4 bases and J lost 6 bases. Germline V CDR1 and CDR2: PRHDT, FYEKMQ (reference sequence). CDR3 length equals 14 residues. DNA of the CDR3: TGTGCCAGCAGCTATGGCCCAGGGGGCGCTGAAGCTTTCTTT. Amino acids: CASSYGPGGAEAFF.

CDR3 bases: TGTGCCAGCAGCTTAGCTGGACAGGGCCTCTACGAGCAGTACTTC. It is translated as CASSLAGQGLYEQYF. The chain combines TRBV13 with TRBJ2-7; TRBD1 matches at 8 bases. Germline V gene lookup returns CDR1 PRHDT and CDR2 FYEKMQ (reference sequence). The junction had 5 bases not matched to a gene; V was cut back by 1 base and J by 3 bases. The CDR3 runs to 15 residues.

This clone appeared a single time. This chain connects TRBV7-8 to TRBJ2-7; 7 positions match TRBD1. The CDR3 spans 17 residues. The trim removed 4 bases at V and 1 base at J, leaving 13 bases unmatched. CDR1 and CDR2 from the germline V gene are SGHVS and FQNEAQ. CDR3: CASSSPSDRWLSYEQYF. CDR3 in DNA: TGTGCCAGCAGCTCACCGTCGGACAGGTGGTTATCCTACGAGCAGTACTTC.

This chain uses TRBV13 with TRBJ2-7; TRBD2 agrees at 15 bases. The CDR3 extends over 19 amino acids. Germline lookup yields CDR1 PRHDT and CDR2 FYEKMQ (reference sequence). The V and J ends lost 5 bases and 6 bases, in that order; junction bases with no gene match: 17. For the CDR3, the DNA is TGTGCCAGCAGCGCAACCGGGACTAGCGGGAGGCAACTCTGGTTCGAGCAGTACTTC. It codes for CASSATGTSGRQLWFEQYF.

This sequence joins TRBV9 and TRBJ1-3; D is uncertain. The CDR3 covers 15 residues. Trimming removed 0 bases at V and 2 bases at J, with 9 bases between. Germline CDR1 and CDR2: SGDLS and YYNGEE. The CDR3 DNA reads TGTGCCAGCAGCGTAGGAGCCTCTACTGGAAACACCATATATTTT. As protein: CASSVGASTGNTIYF.

The chain has TRBV9 and TRBJ1-2; tentatively, D is TRBD1 (5 bases). Trimming took 0 bases from V and 6 from J, leaving 27 bases between them. The CDR3 loop spans 19 amino acids. The germline CDR1 and CDR2 sequences are SGDLS and YYNGEE. Here the CDR3 DNA reads TGTGCCAGCAGCGTAGCCAGGGAGACGGTCCGCACAGGAATCAATGGCTACACCTTC. Translated: CASSVARETVRTGINGYTF.

J is TRBJ2-2 and V is TRBV28, with 9 bases that match TRBD1. The CDR3 length is 17 residues. V dropped 4 bases and J dropped 6; count of bases not matched to a gene: 12. Looked up from germline, CDR1 is MDHEN and CDR2 is SYDVKM. The CDR3 coding sequence is TGTGCCAGCAGTTCAATGACCGGGACAGGGTGGGCCGGGGAGCTGTTTTTT. It codes for CASSSMTGTGWAGELFF.